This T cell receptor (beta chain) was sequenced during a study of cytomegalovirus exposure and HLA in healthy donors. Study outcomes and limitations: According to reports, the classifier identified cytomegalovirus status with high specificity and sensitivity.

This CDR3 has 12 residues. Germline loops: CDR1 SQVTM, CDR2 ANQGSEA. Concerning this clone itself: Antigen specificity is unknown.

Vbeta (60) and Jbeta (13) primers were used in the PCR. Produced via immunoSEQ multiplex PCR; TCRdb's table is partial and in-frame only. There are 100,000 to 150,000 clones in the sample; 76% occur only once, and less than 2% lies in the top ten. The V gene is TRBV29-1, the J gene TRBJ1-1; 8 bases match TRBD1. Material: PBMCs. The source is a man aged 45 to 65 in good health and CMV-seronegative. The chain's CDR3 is CSSTDRATEAFF. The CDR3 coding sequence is TGCAGTTCGACGGACAGGGCCACTGAAGCTTTCTTT.